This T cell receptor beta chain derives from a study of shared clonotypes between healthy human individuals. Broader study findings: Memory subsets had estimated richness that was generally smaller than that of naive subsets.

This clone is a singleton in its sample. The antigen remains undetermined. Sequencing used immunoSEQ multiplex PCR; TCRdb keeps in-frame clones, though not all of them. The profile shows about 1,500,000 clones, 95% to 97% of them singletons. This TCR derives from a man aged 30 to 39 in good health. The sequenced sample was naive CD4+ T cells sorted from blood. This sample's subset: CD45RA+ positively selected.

CDR3 residues: CAISESLQGTYNSPLHF. The CDR3 DNA follows: TGTGCCATCAGTGAGTCCCTACAGGGGACATATAATTCACCCCTCCACTTT. V is TRBV10-3 and J is TRBJ1-6, with 7 bases fitting TRBD1. V lost 0 bases, J lost 4 bases, and 6 bases stayed unmatched. This CDR3 is built from 17 residues. CDR1 and CDR2 (germline): ENHRY, SYGVKD.